The TCR beta chain under discussion was sequenced for a study of blood T cell repertoires in COVID-19. This clone was detected only once. Clones were read by immunoSEQ multiplex PCR, and TCRdb kept only the in-frame ones, dropping some. There are about 150,000 clones in the sample; 80% to 90% occur only once, and around 2.5% lies in the top ten. Unmatched junction bases numbered 3, after V lost 0 bases and J lost 5 bases. Looked up from germline, CDR1 is MNHEY and CDR2 is SVGEGT. This CDR3 spans 15 amino acids. V and J are TRBV6-2 or TRBV6-3 and TRBJ2-7, with 11 bases matching TRBD2. Sequencing was done on a sample of peripheral blood. The source of this sequence is a woman between 65 and 79 years old with acute or convalescent COVID-19. The CDR3 sequence is CASSYSGLAVDEQYF. CDR3 nucleotides: TGTGCCAGCAGTTACTCGGGACTAGCGGTCGACGAGCAGTACTTC.